This record covers a single T cell receptor (beta chain). There are 14 residues in the CDR3. V lost 2 bases and J lost 3, with 11 bases in between. Germline values: CDR1 SGHAT, CDR2 FQDESV (reference sequence). This specimen belongs to a study of blood T cells in healthy people across ages. A second PCR of roughly 7 to 11 cycles used a sample-barcoded 5' primer and a J-beta primer mix. From the 5' RACE reads, TCRdb called clonotypes with MiXCR, one entry per CDR3 protein. The table has over 700,000 distinct CDR3 sequences, 20% to 30% seen once. The same data also went into a second study, on T cells of mothers and their children.

Sequences were obtained from blood. V is TRBV11-1 and J is TRBJ2-7; D call uncertain. This clonotype originated in a boy between 10 and 17 years old in good health. The CDR3 is CASSLPSEGYEQYF. In DNA form, the CDR3 reads TGTGCCAGCAGCTTACCTTCCGAAGGCTACGAGCAGTACTTC.